A single sample gave rise to the 32 T cell receptor beta chains below, sequenced in a study of blood T cells in healthy people across ages. Primed by a sample-barcoded 5' primer and a J-beta primer mix, a second PCR proceeded for about 6 to 11 cycles. TCRdb redid the calling of the 5' RACE reads with MiXCR, one entry per CDR3 protein. The table records about 280,000 distinct CDR3 sequences, around 29% of them present only once. The sample taken for sequencing was blood. These receptors came from a woman in her 70s in good health.

This clonotype was seen more than once but under ten times. The chain couples TRBV7-9 to TRBJ2-7, with D tentatively TRBD1 or TRBD2 (5 bases each). Trimming took off 3 bases at V and 2 bases at J, with 14 bases between the two ends. This CDR3 region has 15 residues. Germline CDR1 reads SEHNR; CDR2 reads FQNEAQ (reference sequence). DNA of the CDR3: TGTGCCAGCAGCTTTACAGGTGGGGGTACCTACGAGCAGTACTTC. Translating gives CASSFTGGGTYEQYF.

Concerning this clonotype itself: Sequence at one end of the junction differs from germline and may be a read error. The chain recombines TRBV7-2 with TRBJ2-5; D not resolved. CDR3 size: 12 residues. Germline V lookup: CDR1 SGHTA, CDR2 FQGNSA. CDR3 amino acids: CASSLDLGRTFF. As DNA, the CDR3 is TGTGCCAGCAGCTTAGACTTGGGTAGAACGTTCTTC.

The chain carries TRBV7-3 and TRBJ2-5; TRBD2 matches at 8 bases. Germline CDR1 and CDR2: SGHTA and FQGTGA. The V gene end was trimmed by 5 bases and the J gene end by 5 bases; junction bases not matched to a gene: 10. CDR3 length: 15 residues. CDR3 sequence: CASSPGVSGMETQYF. The CDR3 bases are TGTGCCAGCAGCCCCGGGGTTAGCGGGATGGAGACCCAGTACTTC.

This clonotype has a handful of counts. The rearrangement uses TRBV20-1 and TRBJ1-2; D not certain. The germline V and J ends were trimmed by 5 bases and 6 bases, with 7 bases remaining between them. The CDR3 is 10 residues long. The germline gives CDR1 DFQATT, CDR2 SNEGSKA (reference sequence). CDR3 residues: CSARYHGYTF. The CDR3 nucleotides are TGCAGTGCTCGTTATCATGGCTACACCTTC.

The chain combines TRBV12-3 or TRBV12-4 with TRBJ2-7; no reliable D call. Trimming removed 4 bases from V and 2 bases from J, with 12 bases in between. The length of the CDR3 is 14 residues. CDR3: CASSSRQDPYEQYF. In DNA form, the CDR3 reads TGTGCCAGCAGTTCCAGGCAGGACCCCTACGAGCAGTACTTC.

The chain has TRBV4-1 and TRBJ2-7; TRBD2 matches 9 bases. Germline CDR1 is MGHRA and CDR2 is YSYEKL. The V segment lost 4 bases and the J segment 9 bases; nucleotides outside the gene matches: 22. The CDR3 totals 18 residues. CDR3 sequence reads: CASSLRASGKPVDSGQYF. For the CDR3, the DNA is TGCGCCAGCAGCCTACGGGCTAGCGGGAAACCCGTGGATAGCGGGCAGTACTTC.

A few counts support this clonotype. This chain uses TRBV5-5 with TRBJ1-1, with D tentatively TRBD1 (5 bases). Germline lookup yields CDR1 SGHKS and CDR2 YYEKEE (reference sequence). There are 15 residues in the CDR3. V was cut by 3 bases and J by 2 bases, with 14 bases left in between. For the CDR3, the DNA is TGTGCCAGCAGCTATGCTGGGGGAATTAACACTGAAGCTTTCTTT. This sequence encodes CASSYAGGINTEAFF. Looking up the rest from reference TRBV5-5 and TRBJ1-1 gives the full variable domain: DAGVTQSPTHLIKTRGQQVTLRCSPISGHKSVSWYQQVLGQGPQFIFQYYEKEERGRGNFPDRFSARQFPNYSSELNVNALLLGDSALYLCASSYAGGINTEAFFGQGTRLTVV.

This clonotype was counted a few times. This sequence joins TRBV28 and TRBJ1-2, with 9 bases lining up with TRBD1. This CDR3 has 15 amino acids. The V gene's germline CDR1 is MDHEN and CDR2 SYDVKM. Trimming cost V 2 bases and J 3 bases; bases outside gene matches: 4. The CDR3 is CASSLGDRVDYGYTF. For the CDR3, the DNA is TGTGCCAGCAGTTTAGGGGACAGGGTTGACTATGGCTACACCTTC.

The rearrangement links TRBV24-1 to TRBJ2-5, with TRBD2 as a possible D gene (7 bases). CDR3 length equals 16 residues. Germline CDR1 is KGHDR and CDR2 is SFDVKD. V was shortened by 5 bases and J by 2 bases, with 17 bases between the two germline ends. The CDR3 DNA follows: TGTGCCACCAGTGTTGGGGGGGTCACAGGGCAAGAGACCCAGTACTTC. This codes for CATSVGGVTGQETQYF.

This clonotype was seen ten or more times. The V and J genes are TRBV12-3 or TRBV12-4 and TRBJ2-1; D is undetermined. The ends were cut back, 6 bases at V and 7 bases at J, with 13 bases in the middle. The CDR3 length is 13 residues. CDR3 DNA sequence: TGTGCCAGCAGCACCAACCTTGGTAATGAGCAGTTCTTC. It is translated as CASSTNLGNEQFF.

This clonotype has just a few counts. The CDR3 DNA sequence: TGCAGTGCTAGAGATCTCTGGGGCAGCGACAATGAGCAGTTCTTC. Protein product: CSARDLWGSDNEQFF. The V call is TRBV20-1, the J call TRBJ2-1; tentative D call: TRBD1 (5 bases). This CDR3 contains 15 residues. V lost 0 bases and J 5 bases, leaving 14 bases between the germline ends. The V gene's germline CDR1 is DFQATT and CDR2 SNEGSKA (reference sequence).

The chain recombines TRBV6-5 with TRBJ2-5; perhaps TRBD2 as D (5 bases). Looked up from germline, CDR1 is MNHEY and CDR2 is SVGAGI. Trimming removed 8 bases from V and 4 bases from J, with 17 bases in between. The CDR3 sequence is 14 residues long. The CDR3 spells CASRSGERAETQYF. Written as DNA, the CDR3 is TGTGCCAGCCGTAGTGGGGAGAGAGCAGAGACCCAGTACTTC.

In this sample, this clonotype turned up many times. This rearrangement joins TRBV29-1 to TRBJ2-1; 8 bases map to TRBD2. Trimming cost V 5 bases and J 6 bases; bases outside gene matches: 9. The CDR3 runs to 14 residues. CDR1 SQVTM and CDR2 ANQGSEA come from the germline V gene. The CDR3 sequence is CSVLAGSPLNEQFF. CDR3 DNA sequence: TGCAGCGTTTTAGCGGGGAGCCCCCTCAATGAGCAGTTCTTC.

This clonotype occurred a few times. A read error may produce the germline difference seen at one junction end. The J gene is TRBJ2-5, the V gene TRBV7-2; D not resolved. The CDR3 contains 13 residues. The germline V gene encodes CDR1 SGHTA and CDR2 FQGNSA. The CDR3 spells CASGLGRVETQYF. The CDR3 DNA sequence: TGTGCCAGCGGCTTAGGTCGGGTGGAGACCCAGTACTTC. Looking up the rest from reference TRBV7-2 and TRBJ2-5 gives the full variable domain: GAGVSQSPSNKVTEKGKDVELRCDPISGHTALYWYRQSLGQGLEFLIYFQGNSAPDKSGLPSDRFSAERTGGSVSTLTIQRTQQEDSAVYLCASGLGRVETQYFGPGTRLLVL.

This clonotype was picked up many times. This chain uses TRBV7-9 with TRBJ1-2; no firm D call. The ends were cut back, 4 bases at V and 4 bases at J, with 10 bases in the middle. The germline gives CDR1 SEHNR, CDR2 FQNEAQ (reference sequence). The CDR3 is 13 residues long. CDR3 in DNA: TGTGCCAGCAGCTCCGACGGATCCTATGGCTACACCTTC. Amino acids: CASSSDGSYGYTF.

The chain recombines TRBV7-2 with TRBJ2-7; 7 nucleotides match TRBD1. V lost 4 bases and J lost 0; bases outside the gene matches: 9. This CDR3 spans 16 amino acids. The V gene's germline CDR1 is SGHTA and CDR2 FQGNSA. The CDR3 region is CASSSGGRAHSYEQYF. CDR3 in DNA: TGTGCCAGCAGCTCAGGGGGACGAGCGCACTCCTACGAGCAGTACTTC.

This clonotype was detected a few times. The V gene is TRBV20-1, the J gene TRBJ2-1, with 7 bases aligning to TRBD2. V lost 5 bases, J lost 2 bases, and 6 bases stayed unmatched. The CDR3 spans 14 residues. Germline V lookup: CDR1 DFQATT, CDR2 SNEGSKA (reference sequence). The DNA of the CDR3 is TGCAGTGCTCCACGGGAGGACCCCTACAATGAGCAGTTCTTC. As protein: CSAPREDPYNEQFF.

A few counts support this clonotype. The chain has TRBV10-1 and TRBJ1-6; D remains ambiguous. This CDR3 is built from 13 residues. Germline CDR1 reads WNHNN; CDR2 reads SYGVQD (reference sequence). Trimming removed 3 bases at V and 10 bases at J, with 10 bases between. CDR3 DNA: TGCGCCAGCAGTGACGGGCCTGGATCACCCCTCCACTTT. Translated, it gives CASSDGPGSPLHF.

This clonotype was counted a few times. This chain uses TRBV5-1 with TRBJ2-5, with 7 bases identical to TRBD1. Germline-derived CDR1 and CDR2 are SGHRS and YFSETQ. The CDR3 runs 14 residues. V shed 0 bases, J shed 4 bases, and the junction held 3 bases outside the gene matches. The CDR3 reads CASSLEGAGETQYF. DNA for the CDR3: TGCGCCAGCAGCTTGGAGGGGGCAGGAGAGACCCAGTACTTC.

The rearrangement joins TRBV29-1 to TRBJ2-1; no clear D gene. Germline V gene lookup returns CDR1 SQVTM and CDR2 ANQGSEA. CDR3 length: 11 amino acids. The V end was cut by 7 bases, the J end by 4 bases, with 8 bases between. The CDR3 here is CSGSSYNEQFF. DNA of the CDR3: TGCAGCGGTAGTAGTTACAATGAGCAGTTCTTC.

This chain links TRBV6-2 or TRBV6-3 with TRBJ2-4; D tentatively reads TRBD1 or TRBD2 (6 bases each). The CDR3 totals 15 residues. V was cut by 5 bases and J by 6 bases, with 17 bases left in between. The germline V gene has CDR1 MNHEY and CDR2 SVGEGT. CDR3 DNA sequence: TGTGCCAGCAGTCTACCGCCTTCGGGGGCAAACATTCAGTACTTC. It is translated as CASSLPPSGANIQYF.

V gene TRBV28 combines with J gene TRBJ1-2; D ambiguous. The CDR3 extends over 15 amino acids. Trimming removed 4 bases at V and 1 base at J, with 13 bases between. The V gene's germline CDR1 is MDHEN and CDR2 SYDVKM. CDR3 in DNA: TGTGCCAGCAGTTCGGGCCCCAATCTTAACTATGGCTACACCTTC. Encoded protein: CASSSGPNLNYGYTF.

This clonotype turned up a few times. In this CDR3 the conserved last residue, phenylalanine or tryptophan, is missing, so a read error is likely. V and J are TRBV6-2 or TRBV6-3 and TRBJ1-5; 7 bases line up with TRBD1. The germline CDR1 and CDR2 sequences are MNHEY and SVGEGT. This CDR3 has 15 residues. V lost 5 bases to trimming and J lost 4 bases; unmatched junction nucleotides: 8. CDR3 sequence (DNA): TGTGCCAGCAGTCCGACAGGGCCCAAGAATCAGCCCCAGCATCTT. This translates into CASSPTGPKNQPQHL.

This clonotype was observed a few times. The genes are TRBV7-3 and TRBJ2-5; no clear D. The better agreement between TRBJ2-7 and the DNA end casts doubt on the J call. The CDR3 totals 13 residues. CDR1 SGHTA and CDR2 FQGTGA come from the germline V gene. The CDR3 nucleotides read TGTGCCAGCAGCCAAGGACCGGCTCGCGAGCAGTACTTC. Protein product: CASSQGPAREQYF.

A few counts support this clonotype. At one of its ends the junction is not consistent with the germline gene, which may arise from a read error. The chain combines TRBV3-1 with TRBJ2-5; 10 nucleotides agree with TRBD2. The germline V gene has CDR1 LGHDT and CDR2 YNNKEL (reference sequence). The CDR3 length is 13 residues. The CDR3 nucleotides are TGTGCCAGCAGCCAATCGGGACTAGCGCCAGGGCTCTTC. Amino acid sequence: CASSQSGLAPGLF.

The chain couples TRBV5-1 to TRBJ2-5; D gene ambiguous. V was trimmed by 5 bases and J by 1 base, leaving 12 bases between them. The germline V gene encodes CDR1 SGHRS and CDR2 YFSETQ. The CDR3 sequence is 14 residues long. The CDR3 region is CASSGQSSQETQYF. In nucleotides, the CDR3 is TGCGCCAGCAGTGGGCAGTCGTCCCAAGAGACCCAGTACTTC.

This clonotype was picked up a small number of times. The V and J genes are TRBV6-5 and TRBJ2-3, with 13 bases identical to TRBD2. V gave up 8 bases and J gave up 6 bases; unmatched junction bases: 5. The V gene's germline CDR1 is MNHEY and CDR2 SVGAGI. The CDR3 consists of 14 residues. The chain's CDR3 is CASRTSGSRDTQYF. The CDR3 DNA reads TGTGCCAGCCGGACTAGCGGGAGTCGCGATACGCAGTATTTT.

This clonotype was detected a few times. DNA of the CDR3: TGTGCCACCAGTCCGACAGGGAAGGGACATAGCAATCAGCCCCAGCATTTT. Amino acid sequence: CATSPTGKGHSNQPQHF. The rearrangement links TRBV24-1 to TRBJ1-5; 7 nucleotides line up with TRBD1. V dropped 6 bases and J dropped 0; count of bases not matched to a gene: 10. The CDR3 extends over 17 amino acids. From germline, CDR1 is KGHDR and CDR2 SFDVKD.

This clonotype was found many times. The chain links TRBV7-3 to TRBJ2-5; D is perhaps TRBD2 (6 bases). The DNA end favors TRBJ2-1, so the J call may be wrong. From germline, CDR1 is SGHTA and CDR2 FQGTGA. This CDR3 comprises 15 residues. DNA of the CDR3: TGTGCCAGCAGCTCTCCGGGACTGGGTTTAGATGAGCAGTTCTTC. Protein sequence: CASSSPGLGLDEQFF.

In its sample, this clonotype was seen a few times. The CDR3 DNA sequence: TGCGCCAGCAGCCAAAACACCGTGAATGAGCAGTTCTTC. Translation gives CASSQNTVNEQFF. The V and J genes are TRBV4-3 and TRBJ2-1; the D is unclear. Germline assignment: CDR1 LGHNA and CDR2 YSLEER. V was cut by 2 bases and J by 7 bases, with 9 bases left in between. CDR3 length equals 13 residues.

Only a few counts were recorded for this clonotype. The CDR3 nucleotides read TGCGCCAGCAGTGAGGCTAGCGGGAGCGGGCAGTTCTTC. Its protein is CASSEASGSGQFF. The V call is TRBV10-2, the J call TRBJ2-5, with TRBD2 identical over 10 bases. The DNA end favors TRBJ2-1, so the J call may be wrong. Germline lookup yields CDR1 WSHSY and CDR2 SAAADI. The CDR3 totals 13 residues.

The chain is built from TRBV28 and TRBJ2-1; D perhaps matches TRBD2 (6 bases). Germline loops: CDR1 MDHEN, CDR2 SYDVKM. The CDR3 has 14 amino acids. V was pared by 7 bases and J by 8 bases, with 18 bases between. This CDR3 reads CASTIPGVSYEQFF. The CDR3 bases are TGTGCCAGCACTATCCCGGGAGTCTCGTATGAGCAGTTCTTC.